The 3 T cell receptor beta chains given below trace back to one sample, sequenced in a study of blood T cell repertoires in COVID-19. Only in-frame clones appear in the TCRdb table, and some are missing; sequencing was by immunoSEQ multiplex PCR. The table includes some 200,000 clones, around 90% detected once. The sequenced material came from PBMCs or T cells enriched from blood (not recorded which). These receptors all stem from a woman in her thirties who had recovered from COVID-19.

CDR3 sequence (DNA): TGTGCCAGCAGCTCAGGGGGGCGGATGAATCAGCCCCAGCATTTT. Its translation: CASSSGGRMNQPQHF. The chain recombines TRBV7-6 with TRBJ1-5; 7 bases fit TRBD1. With V trimmed by 4 bases and J by 4 bases, 7 bases remained unmatched. The CDR3 extends over 15 amino acids. Germline values: CDR1 SGHVS, CDR2 FNYEAQ.

The chain recombines TRBV7-9 with TRBJ1-4; 11 positions match TRBD1. Germline CDR1 SEHNR, CDR2 FQNEAQ (reference sequence). This CDR3 comprises 18 residues. V shed 3 bases, J shed 2 bases, and the junction held 8 bases outside the gene matches. CDR3 in DNA: TGTGCCAGCAGCTTCTTCGGACAGGGGGCCAGGACTAATGAAAAACTGTTTTTT. Its translation: CASSFFGQGARTNEKLFF. The entire variable domain, with the rest obtained from reference TRBV7-9 and TRBJ1-4, is as follows: DTGVSQNPRHKITKRGQNVTFRCDPISEHNRLYWYRQTLGQGPEFLTYFQNEAQLEKSRLLSDRFSAERPKGSFSTLEIQRTEQGDSAMYLCASSFFGQGARTNEKLFFGSGTQLSVL.

This sequence joins TRBV6-5 and TRBJ2-1; 9 bases map to TRBD1. The ends lost 0 bases at V and 7 bases at J; junction bases unmatched: 7. Germline loops: CDR1 MNHEY, CDR2 SVGAGI. The CDR3 has 16 residues. DNA for the CDR3: TGTGCCAGCAGTTACTCTCCGGACAGGGGTGGGAATGAGCAGTTCTTC. Translating it yields CASSYSPDRGGNEQFF.